This T cell receptor (beta chain) was obtained from a study of shared clonotypes between healthy human individuals. CD45RO negativity and positive selection for CCR7 defined naive CD8 cells, a population that excluded terminally differentiated effector memory CD45RA+ cells. Germline V lookup: CDR1 MNHEY, CDR2 SVGAGI. V dropped 2 bases and J dropped 5 bases, with 10 bases sitting between them. This CDR3 comprises 14 residues. The method was immunoSEQ multiplex PCR; TCRdb's version includes in-frame clones alone and lacks a portion of them. The sample lists about 2.1 million clones, 90% to 95% occurring once.

The chain recombines TRBV6-5 with TRBJ2-1; possible D gene TRBD1, 5 bases. Material for sequencing was naive CD8+ T cells from PBMCs. This receptor was identified in a man between 18 and 29 years old in good health. Some clones in this sample may be carry-over from other donors' samples. The CDR3 loop reads CASSYGAANNEQFF. The CDR3 DNA reads as TGTGCCAGCAGTTACGGGGCAGCTAACAATGAGCAGTTCTTC.